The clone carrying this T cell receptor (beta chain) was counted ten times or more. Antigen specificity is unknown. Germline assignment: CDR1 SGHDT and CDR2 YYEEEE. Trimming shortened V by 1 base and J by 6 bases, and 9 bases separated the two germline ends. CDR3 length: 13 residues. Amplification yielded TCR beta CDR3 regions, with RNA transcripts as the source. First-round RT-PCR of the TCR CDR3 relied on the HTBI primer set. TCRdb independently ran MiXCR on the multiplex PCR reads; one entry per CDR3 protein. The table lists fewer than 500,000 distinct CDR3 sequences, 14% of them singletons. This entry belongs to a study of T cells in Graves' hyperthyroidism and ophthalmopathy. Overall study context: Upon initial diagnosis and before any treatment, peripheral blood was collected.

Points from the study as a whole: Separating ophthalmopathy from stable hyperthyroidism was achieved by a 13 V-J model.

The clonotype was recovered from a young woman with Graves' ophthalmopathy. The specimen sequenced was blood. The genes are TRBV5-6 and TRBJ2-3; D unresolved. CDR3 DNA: TGTGCCAGCAGCTTGAGCCCTGGGGATACGCAGTATTTT. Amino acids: CASSLSPGDTQYF.